These 6 T cell receptor beta chains share one sample of origin, sequenced in a study of control samples from healthy donors and cancer patients. Only in-frame clones appear in the TCRdb table, and some are missing; sequencing was by immunoSEQ multiplex PCR. This sample carries some 17,000 clones, roughly nine tenths of them seen once, and the ten largest clones take around 30%. Material for sequencing was PBMCs. All receptors derive from a man between 60 and 70 years old with head and neck cancer.

J is TRBJ2-5 and V is TRBV7-8, with D perhaps matching TRBD2 (5 bases). Trimming removed 0 bases from V and 2 bases from J, with 7 bases in between. CDR3 size: 14 residues. Germline V gene lookup returns CDR1 SGHVS and CDR2 FQNEAQ. In nucleotides, the CDR3 is TGTGCCAGCAGCTTAGCGGGGAGACAAGAGACCCAGTACTTC. As protein: CASSLAGRQETQYF. Supplemented by reference TRBV7-8 and TRBJ2-5, the full variable domain reads GAGVSQSPRYKVAKRGQDVALRCDPISGHVSLFWYQQALGQGPEFLTYFQNEAQLDKSGLPSDRFFAERPEGSVSTLKIQRTQQEDSAVYLCASSLAGRQETQYFGPGTRLLVL.

The CDR3 coding sequence is TGTGCCAGCAGCAAAGTGGGACAGGTTTGTTCACCCCTCCACTTT. Encoded protein: CASSKVGQVCSPLHF. The rearrangement joins TRBV21-1 to TRBJ1-6; the table's D call, TRBD1, was not checked against the DNA. TRBV21-1 is marked as a pseudogene. The CDR3 runs to 15 residues.

This clone was recorded only once. The gene calls are TRBV5-1 and TRBJ1-1, with 7 bases aligning to TRBD1. The V gene's germline CDR1 is SGHRS and CDR2 YFSETQ. The ends lost 6 bases at V and 7 bases at J; junction bases unmatched: 12. This CDR3 is built from 14 residues. The CDR3 spells CASKNRGAPDEAFF. CDR3 in DNA: TGCGCCAGCAAGAACAGGGGCGCCCCAGATGAAGCTTTCTTT.

With respect to this clone: The identical CDR3 is also encoded by other nucleotide sequences in the sample. The chain uses TRBV12-3 or TRBV12-4 and TRBJ2-3; D is unclear. The ends were cut back, 5 bases at V and 0 bases at J, with 6 bases in the middle. The CDR3 is 13 amino acids. The CDR3 loop reads CASSPPSTDTQYF. The CDR3 DNA follows: TGTGCCAGCAGTCCTCCTAGCACAGATACGCAGTATTTT.

The chain combines TRBV7-2 with TRBJ2-7; no firm D call. V was trimmed by 5 bases and J by 6 bases, leaving 17 bases between them. The CDR3 is 14 amino acids. Germline V gene data show CDR1 as SGHTA and CDR2 as FQGNSA. The DNA of the CDR3 is TGTGCCAGCAGCCAAGGCCGTATCACCCGCGAGCAGTACTTC. As protein: CASSQGRITREQYF.

The V call is TRBV9, the J call TRBJ1-1; the D gene is possibly TRBD1 (5 bases). The CDR3 has 14 residues. V lost 4 bases to trimming and J lost 4 bases, with 14 bases between them. Germline CDR1 SGDLS, CDR2 YYNGEE. The CDR3 here is CASSPGPGVTEAFF. CDR3 bases: TGTGCCAGCAGCCCAGGTCCGGGGGTCACTGAAGCTTTCTTT.